The clone carrying this T cell receptor beta chain was seen at least ten times. No antigen is known for it. The record originates from a study of T cells in Graves' hyperthyroidism and ophthalmopathy. Background on the study: It was at initial diagnosis, before any treatment, that peripheral blood was collected.

An absence of ophthalmopathy progression within 18 months meant stable Graves' hyperthyroidism. Hyperthyroidism in the patients, aged 18 to 65, was newly diagnosed and under 2 months in duration. Researchers amplified the TCR beta CDR3 regions from RNA transcripts. First-round RT-PCR of the TCR CDR3 relied on the HTBI primer set. MiXCR, run by TCRdb on the multiplex PCR reads, gives a single entry per CDR3 protein. The sample lists about 200,000 distinct CDR3 sequences; approximately 16% were seen once. Study-level findings and limits: Also found in blood were most expanded thyroid clonotypes above 0.001.

This TCR derives from a woman in her fifties or sixties with Graves' hyperthyroidism. Sequencing input: blood.

The CDR3 nucleotides read TGTGCCACCAGTGACCGGACAGGGGCAGATACGCAGTATTTT. Residues: CATSDRTGADTQYF. The chain is built from TRBV24-1 and TRBJ2-3; 9 positions match TRBD1. The germline V gene has CDR1 KGHDR and CDR2 SFDVKD. The V segment lost 4 bases and the J segment 4 bases; nucleotides outside the gene matches: 2. This CDR3 is built from 14 residues.